What follows are 22 T cell receptor beta chains derived from one specimen sequenced in a study of blood T cell repertoires in COVID-19. Some clones are missing from TCRdb's copy, which holds only in-frame ones; the method was immunoSEQ multiplex PCR. The sample has under 200,000 clones, approximately 80% seen once. What was sequenced was peripheral blood. These TCRs come from a woman aged 70-85 years with COVID-19, enrolled during active disease.

The chain recombines TRBV28 with TRBJ1-2; 8 bases line up with TRBD1. Looked up from germline, CDR1 is MDHEN and CDR2 is SYDVKM. This CDR3 spans 14 amino acids. Germline trimming cut 3 bases from V and 4 bases from J; bases unmatched to any gene: 4. The CDR3 reads CASSFGRGLYGYTF. CDR3 nucleotide sequence: TGTGCCAGCAGTTTCGGCAGGGGGCTCTATGGCTACACCTTC.

The chain has TRBV28 and TRBJ1-1; D is perhaps TRBD1 (6 bases). The germline CDR1 and CDR2 sequences are MDHEN and SYDVKM. V shed 6 bases and J shed 5 bases, with 10 bases lying between them. This CDR3 is 12 amino acids long. The CDR3 spells CASSPQGTEAFF. The CDR3 DNA is TGTGCCAGCAGCCCTCAGGGGACTGAAGCTTTCTTT.

The rearrangement links TRBV5-1 to TRBJ1-1; D perhaps matches TRBD1 (5 bases). CDR1 is SGHRS and CDR2 is YFSETQ in the germline V gene. This CDR3 contains 16 residues. The V and J ends lost 1 base and 1 base respectively, with 14 bases between them. The CDR3 spells CASSLYTGTKNTEAFF. Here the CDR3 DNA reads TGCGCCAGCAGCTTGTATACAGGAACCAAGAACACTGAAGCTTTCTTT. The full variable domain, completed using reference TRBV5-1 and TRBJ1-1, is KAGVTQTPRYLIKTRGQQVTLSCSPISGHRSVSWYQQTPGQGLQFLFEYFSETQRNKGNFPGRFSGRQFSNSRSEMNVSTLELGDSALYLCASSLYTGTKNTEAFFGQGTRLTVV.

V is TRBV28 and J is TRBJ2-1; TRBD2 agrees at 9 bases. The CDR3 totals 14 residues. V was pared by 5 bases and J by 7 bases, with 6 bases of the junction left unmatched. Germline CDR1 and CDR2: MDHEN and SYDVKM. The CDR3 reads CASSPSGGRNEQFF. The DNA of the CDR3 is TGTGCCAGCAGTCCAAGCGGGGGGAGGAATGAGCAGTTCTTC.

The V call is TRBV28, the J call TRBJ1-2, with TRBD1 identical over 7 bases. This CDR3 is built from 16 residues. Per the germline V gene, CDR1 is MDHEN and CDR2 is SYDVKM. The ends lost 6 bases at V and 0 bases at J; junction bases unmatched: 10. The DNA of the CDR3 is TGTGCCAGCAGCTTCCCCCCCGGGACAGCTAACTATGGCTACACCTTC. It is translated as CASSFPPGTANYGYTF.

V and J are TRBV11-2 and TRBJ1-4; 9 bases are shared with TRBD1. This CDR3 has 16 residues. V shed 1 base and J 7 bases; nucleotides not matched to a gene: 7. From germline, CDR1 is SGHAT and CDR2 FQNNGV. The CDR3 sequence: CASSLAAGQGSEKLFF. The CDR3 region has the DNA TGTGCCAGCAGCTTAGCGGCGGGACAGGGTAGTGAAAAACTGTTTTTT.

The chain is built from TRBV6-5 and TRBJ1-2; D is possibly TRBD1 (6 bases). The CDR3 is 14 residues long. The germline gives CDR1 MNHEY, CDR2 SVGAGI. Trimming removed 5 bases at V and 6 bases at J, with 16 bases between. CDR3 sequence: CASSRSTGSNGYTF. CDR3 coding DNA: TGTGCCAGCAGTCGGTCGACAGGATCTAATGGCTACACCTTC.

This chain uses TRBV28 with TRBJ2-1, with 9 bases aligning to TRBD1. The length of the CDR3 is 15 residues. Germline V gene data show CDR1 as MDHEN and CDR2 as SYDVKM. J gave up 5 bases and V 5 bases, and 7 bases lay outside the gene matches. The CDR3 sequence: CASSRPGTGNNEQFF. The DNA for the CDR3 is TGTGCCAGCAGTCGTCCCGGGACAGGGAACAATGAGCAGTTCTTC.

V is TRBV4-1 and J is TRBJ1-1; D is unresolved. Germline-derived CDR1 and CDR2 are MGHRA and YSYEKL. Trimming shortened V by 0 bases and J by 2 bases, and 16 bases separated the two germline ends. The CDR3 loop spans 17 amino acids. CDR3 bases: TGCGCCAGCAGCCAAGATAAAGGACTGGGCCGAAACACTGAAGCTTTCTTT. It translates to CASSQDKGLGRNTEAFF.

The chain combines TRBV2 with TRBJ1-2; D is perhaps TRBD1 (6 bases). The CDR3 sequence is 14 residues long. Germline values: CDR1 SNHLY, CDR2 FYNNEI. V was shortened by 7 bases and J by 0 bases, with 12 bases between the two germline ends. This CDR3 reads CASNRDPTNYGYTF. The CDR3 DNA reads TGTGCCAGCAACAGGGACCCAACTAACTATGGCTACACCTTC.

The CDR3 nucleotides are TGTGCCAGCAGCACTCCGGCGGGGCAGCGGGAGAACAATGAGCAGTTCTTC. As protein: CASSTPAGQRENNEQFF. The chain recombines TRBV7-9 with TRBJ2-1; 8 bases match TRBD2. V trimming: 5 bases; J trimming: 5 bases; junction bases outside the gene matches: 14. Germline V gene data show CDR1 as SEHNR and CDR2 as FQNEAQ (reference sequence). This CDR3 is 17 amino acids long.

As DNA, the CDR3 is TGTGCCAGCAGCTTAACCGGACACTCCGACACTGAAGCTTTCTTT. Amino acid sequence: CASSLTGHSDTEAFF. This chain joins TRBV7-8 and TRBJ1-1; possible D gene TRBD1, 5 bases. This CDR3 region has 15 residues. The V end lost 2 bases, the J end lost 3 bases, and 13 bases lay between the germline ends. Germline V gene data show CDR1 as SGHVS and CDR2 as FQNEAQ.

V usage is TRBV10-3 and J usage is TRBJ1-6; 7 nucleotides line up with TRBD1. The CDR3 is 15 residues long. The junction had 9 bases not matched to a gene; V was cut back by 6 bases and J by 7 bases. Germline-derived CDR1 and CDR2 are ENHRY and SYGVKD. The chain's CDR3 is CAIRIEGASNSPLHF. The CDR3 DNA reads as TGTGCCATCAGAATAGAGGGGGCTTCGAATTCACCCCTCCACTTT.

The rearrangement joins TRBV14 to TRBJ1-4; D gene uncertain. Germline CDR1 reads SGHDN; CDR2 reads FVKESK. The V end lost 4 bases, the J end lost 8 bases, and 11 bases lay between the germline ends. The CDR3 is 13 amino acids. The chain's CDR3 is CASSRGSWEKLFF. CDR3 sequence (DNA): TGTGCCAGCAGCCGAGGATCCTGGGAAAAACTGTTTTTT.

V and J are TRBV5-1 and TRBJ2-1; TRBD2 might be the D (6 bases). V was pared by 0 bases and J by 0 bases, with 10 bases between. Germline V gene sequence: CDR1 SGHRS, CDR2 YFSETQ. This CDR3 region has 16 residues. CDR3 sequence (DNA): TGCGCCAGCAGCTTGGCGCGGGGAAACTCCTACAATGAGCAGTTCTTC. Protein sequence: CASSLARGNSYNEQFF. The whole variable domain, remainder taken from reference TRBV5-1 and TRBJ2-1, is KAGVTQTPRYLIKTRGQQVTLSCSPISGHRSVSWYQQTPGQGLQFLFEYFSETQRNKGNFPGRFSGRQFSNSRSEMNVSTLELGDSALYLCASSLARGNSYNEQFFGPGTRLTVL.

This chain joins TRBV29-1 and TRBJ2-5; a possible D gene is TRBD1 (6 bases). V lost 2 bases and J lost 2, with 12 bases in between. The CDR3 totals 14 residues. Germline lookup yields CDR1 SQVTM and CDR2 ANQGSEA. CDR3 sequence: CSVEWPQGQETQYF. The DNA of the CDR3 is TGCAGCGTTGAATGGCCCCAGGGGCAAGAGACCCAGTACTTC.

V is TRBV5-3 and J is TRBJ2-5, with 8 bases aligning to TRBD2. TRBV5-3 counts as an open reading frame of uncertain function. V was pared by 6 bases and J by 3 bases, with 7 bases of the junction left unmatched. The CDR3 consists of 14 residues. In DNA, the CDR3 is TGTGCCAGAAAAACCAGCGGGAGCAAAGAGACCCAGTACTTC. Translation gives CARKTSGSKETQYF.

This clone was seen a handful of times. This rearrangement joins TRBV6-2 or TRBV6-3 to TRBJ2-7; the match to TRBD1 covers 9 bases. V lost 2 bases to trimming and J lost 2 bases; unmatched junction nucleotides: 4. Germline-derived CDR1 and CDR2 are MNHEY and SVGEGT. This CDR3 region has 15 residues. CDR3 in DNA: TGTGCCAGCAGTTACCGGACAGGGGATCCCTACGAGCAGTACGTC. It yields the protein CASSYRTGDPYEQYV.

This chain connects TRBV6-5 to TRBJ2-5; D is perhaps TRBD2 (5 bases). Per germline, CDR1 MNHEY and CDR2 SVGAGI. The V gene lost 5 bases and the J gene lost 5 bases, with 9 bases spanning the gap. This CDR3 has 12 residues. CDR3 sequence reads: CASSTGGETQYF. The DNA for the CDR3 is TGTGCCAGCAGTACCGGCGGGGAGACCCAGTACTTC.

The gene calls are TRBV5-1 and TRBJ2-3; D might be TRBD1 (6 bases). The V gene lost 3 bases and the J gene lost 0 bases, with 20 bases spanning the gap. The CDR3 totals 18 residues. Per germline, CDR1 SGHRS and CDR2 YFSETQ. CDR3 sequence reads: CASSSQWGQPISTDTQYF. The DNA for the CDR3 is TGCGCCAGCAGCTCCCAGTGGGGACAACCTATTAGCACAGATACGCAGTATTTT. Variable domain in full (rest from reference TRBV5-1 and TRBJ2-3): KAGVTQTPRYLIKTRGQQVTLSCSPISGHRSVSWYQQTPGQGLQFLFEYFSETQRNKGNFPGRFSGRQFSNSRSEMNVSTLELGDSALYLCASSSQWGQPISTDTQYFGPGTRLTVL.

As to this clone: Other DNA sequences from this sample encode an identical CDR3 as well. V is TRBV3-1 (or the pseudogene TRBV3-2) and J is TRBJ2-3; D possibly corresponds to TRBD1 (5 bases). Trimming shortened V by 2 bases and J by 0 bases, and 6 bases separated the two germline ends. The length of the CDR3 is 14 residues. Germline V gene data show CDR1 as LGHDT and CDR2 as YNNKEL (reference sequence). Here the CDR3 reads CASSQRGSTDTQYF. The DNA for the CDR3 is TGTGCCAGCAGCCAAAGGGGCAGCACAGATACGCAGTATTTT.

This sequence joins TRBV30 and TRBJ1-1; D is unresolved. Trimming removed 3 bases at V and 6 bases at J, with 14 bases between. CDR3 size: 13 residues. Germline CDR1 reads GTSNPN; CDR2 reads SVGIG (reference sequence). The CDR3 DNA is TGTGCCTGGAGCCCCGGCAGGCGCGCTGAAGCTTTCTTT. This gives the protein CAWSPGRRAEAFF.